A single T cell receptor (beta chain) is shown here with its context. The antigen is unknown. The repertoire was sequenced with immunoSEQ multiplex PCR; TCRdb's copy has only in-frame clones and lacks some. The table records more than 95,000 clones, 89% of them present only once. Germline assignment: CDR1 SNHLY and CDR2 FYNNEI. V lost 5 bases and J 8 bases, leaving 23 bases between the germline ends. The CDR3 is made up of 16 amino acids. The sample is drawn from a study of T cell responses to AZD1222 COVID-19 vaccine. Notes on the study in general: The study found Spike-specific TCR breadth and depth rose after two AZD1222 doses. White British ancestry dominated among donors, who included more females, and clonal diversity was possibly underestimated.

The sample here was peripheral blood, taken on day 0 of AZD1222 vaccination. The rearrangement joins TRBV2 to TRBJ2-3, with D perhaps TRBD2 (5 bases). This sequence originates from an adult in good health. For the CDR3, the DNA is TGTGCCAGCAGTACGGAACCCCTAGCAGTCAGCTTTACGCAGTATTTT. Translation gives CASSTEPLAVSFTQYF.